This T cell receptor beta chain was sequenced for a study of OX40 agonist ivuxolimab in advanced cancers. On the study more broadly: Under the entry rules, prior anti-PD-1, anti-PD-L1 or anti-CTLA-4 therapy was allowed, and roughly 43% had some.

Measured with immunoSEQ multiplex PCR; TCRdb has only the in-frame clones, and not every one. Of about 59,000 clones listed, approximately 87% are singletons. This sequence was found in an adult with an advanced solid tumor such as melanoma, head and neck, liver or kidney cancer. The starting material was CD4+ or CD8+ T cells sorted from blood, obtained in a trial of the OX40 agonist ivuxolimab.

The CDR3, as DNA: TGTGCCAGCAGCTTGATAAGCGGGGGGGCCAGGTCAGATACGCAGTATTTT. It is translated as CASSLISGGARSDTQYF. The chain has TRBV7-6 and TRBJ2-3; 10 bases are shared with TRBD2. J was trimmed by 4 bases and V by 3 bases; bases with no gene match: 10. Per the germline V gene, CDR1 is SGHVS and CDR2 is FNYEAQ. CDR3 length: 17 residues.